The 3 T cell receptor beta chains below were found in one sample sequenced in a study of patients and donors after allogeneic stem cell transplantation. TCRdb itself ran the RT-PCR reads through MiXCR, one entry per CDR3 protein. The sample gives approximately 200,000 distinct CDR3 sequences, 41% of which show up once; about 35% is in the top ten. The sample comprised blood, either unsorted or a sorted T cell fraction (not recorded which). These TCRs come from a human donor who was either an allogeneic HSCT recipient or a stem cell or donor lymphocyte infusion donor (not recorded which). It is not recorded whose cells these are; they may come from a transplant donor.

This chain links TRBV7-2 with TRBJ1-5; D is undetermined. The length of the CDR3 is 15 residues. Trimming shortened V by 0 bases and J by 7 bases, and 13 bases separated the two germline ends. Per the germline V gene, CDR1 is SGHTA and CDR2 is FQGNSA. The DNA of the CDR3 is TGTGCCAGCAGCTTAGCGAAAGGCAAGGGACAGCCCCAGCATTTT. Protein: CASSLAKGKGQPQHF.

This clonotype was counted a few times. The chain recombines TRBV4-3 with TRBJ1-3, with a weak D call TRBD1 (5 bases). The germline gives CDR1 LGHNA, CDR2 YSLEER. The length of the CDR3 is 17 residues. Trimming cost V 4 bases and J 1 base, with 17 bases left between them. DNA of the CDR3: TGCGCCAGCAGCCTATCGACAGCCCTGGCGTCTGGAAACACCATATATTTT. Its protein is CASSLSTALASGNTIYF.

This clonotype was found a few times. J is TRBJ1-1 and V is TRBV6-5; 9 nucleotides agree with TRBD1. The germline V gene encodes CDR1 MNHEY and CDR2 SVGAGI. The V and J ends lost 6 bases and 4 bases, in that order; junction bases with no gene match: 3. The CDR3 is 13 residues long. The CDR3 DNA is TGTGCCAGCAGCTGGGACAGGGTCACTGAAGCTTTCTTT. This codes for CASSWDRVTEAFF.